One sample yielded the 4 T cell receptor beta chains listed below, sequenced in a study of T cell repertoires in cytomegalovirus infection. TCRdb reprocessed the reads with MiXCR, giving one entry per CDR3 protein. The data contain almost 300,000 distinct CDR3 sequences, around 10% of them singletons. Input material: PBMCs. These TCRs come from a human donor in good health (CMV status not recorded). Some clones in this sample may be carry-over from other donors' samples.

This clonotype was recorded at least ten times. V gene TRBV28 combines with J gene TRBJ2-3, with D unresolved. The CDR3 is 14 residues long. V was shortened by 7 bases and J by 5 bases, with 16 bases between the two germline ends. The germline V gene encodes CDR1 MDHEN and CDR2 SYDVKM. CDR3: CASKNPQRKDTQYF. As DNA, the CDR3 is TGTGCCAGCAAGAACCCCCAAAGGAAAGATACGCAGTATTTT.

This clonotype was seen repeatedly, ten times or more. The genes are TRBV6-5 and TRBJ1-2; weak D call: TRBD1 (6 bases). The CDR3 is 13 amino acids. Trimming removed 5 bases at V and 3 bases at J, with 10 bases between. Per the germline V gene, CDR1 is MNHEY and CDR2 is SVGAGI. The CDR3 nucleotides read TGTGCCAGCAGTCGGACAGTGGACTATGGCTACACCTTC. Protein sequence: CASSRTVDYGYTF.

This clonotype was recorded at least ten times. This chain uses TRBV7-2 with TRBJ1-4; unclear D gene. CDR3 length: 11 residues. Trimming stripped 1 base from V and 11 bases from J, with 5 bases between. CDR1 and CDR2 from the germline V gene are SGHTA and FQGNSA. DNA of the CDR3: TGTGCCAGCAGCTTAGGCATTAAACTGTTTTTT. This gives the protein CASSLGIKLFF.

The chain joins TRBV2 to TRBJ2-5; D not certain. Germline V lookup: CDR1 SNHLY, CDR2 FYNNEI. This CDR3 is built from 13 residues. V was cut by 7 bases and J by 2 bases, with 11 bases left in between. The DNA of the CDR3 is TGTGCCAGCACGATCGACTCACAAGAGACCCAGTACTTC. This encodes CASTIDSQETQYF.